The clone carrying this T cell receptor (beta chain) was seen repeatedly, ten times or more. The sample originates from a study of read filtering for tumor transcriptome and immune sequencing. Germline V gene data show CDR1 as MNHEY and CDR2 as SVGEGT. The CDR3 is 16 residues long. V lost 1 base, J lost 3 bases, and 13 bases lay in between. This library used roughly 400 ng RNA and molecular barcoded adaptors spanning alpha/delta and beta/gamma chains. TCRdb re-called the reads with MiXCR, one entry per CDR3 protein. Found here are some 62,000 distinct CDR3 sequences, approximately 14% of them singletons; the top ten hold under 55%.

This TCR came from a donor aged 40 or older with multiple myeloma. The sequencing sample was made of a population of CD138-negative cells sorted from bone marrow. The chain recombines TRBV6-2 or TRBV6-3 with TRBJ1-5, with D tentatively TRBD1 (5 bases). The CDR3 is CASSYYTGTFNQPQHF. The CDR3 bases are TGTGCCAGCAGTTACTACACCGGGACGTTCAATCAGCCCCAGCATTTT.